The entry below gives a single T cell receptor (beta chain) sequence along with its context. Antigen specificity is unknown. These data come from a study of cytomegalovirus exposure and HLA in healthy donors. There were likely unrecorded immune exposures, though donors were nominally healthy when sampled. 13 Jbeta primers and 60 Vbeta primers were used for the PCR. Profiled with immunoSEQ multiplex PCR; TCRdb holds only in-frame clones, not every one. This sample has some 80,000 clones, with over 70% found just once. Study-wide findings and caveats: On later analysis, the bulk of CMV-associated TCR beta chains appeared to be HLA-restricted.

The CDR3 is 15 amino acids. Germline V lookup: CDR1 MDHEN, CDR2 SYDVKM. V was trimmed by 2 bases and J by 1 base, leaving 6 bases between them. Sequenced material: PBMCs. The rearrangement uses TRBV28 and TRBJ2-6; perhaps TRBD1 as D (6 bases). The TCR sequence derives from a man aged 18 to 29 in good health and CMV-seropositive. CDR3 nucleotides: TGTGCCAGCAGTTTAAGGGGGTCTGGGGCCAACGTCCTGACTTTC. It encodes CASSLRGSGANVLTF. Filled out from reference TRBV28 and TRBJ2-6, the complete variable domain reads DVKVTQSSRYLVKRTGEKVFLECVQDMDHENMFWYRQDPGLGLRLIYFSYDVKMKEKGDIPEGYSVSREKKERFSLILESASTNQTSMYLCASSLRGSGANVLTFGAGSRLTVL.